The 25 T cell receptor beta chains given below trace back to one sample, sequenced in a study of OX40 agonist ivuxolimab in advanced cancers. Generated by immunoSEQ multiplex PCR, the TCRdb table keeps only in-frame clones and is missing some. The repertoire consists of roughly 67,000 clones, with over 75% occurring once and the leading ten covering roughly 5.8%. The source was CD4+ or CD8+ T cells sorted from blood, collected in a trial of the OX40 agonist ivuxolimab. The receptors stem from an adult with an advanced solid tumor such as melanoma, head and neck, liver or kidney cancer.

This clone was picked up many times. The rearrangement uses TRBV5-6 and TRBJ2-7; D call uncertain. The CDR3 is 11 residues long. The V and J ends lost 5 bases and 4 bases respectively, with 7 bases between them. The germline V gene encodes CDR1 SGHDT and CDR2 YYEEEE. The CDR3 region is CASSTNYEQYF. The CDR3 coding sequence is TGTGCCAGCAGTACAAATTACGAGCAGTACTTC.

The chain recombines TRBV7-9 with TRBJ2-7, with D possibly being TRBD1 (5 bases). The CDR3 extends over 13 amino acids. Germline-derived CDR1 and CDR2 are SEHNR and FQNEAQ (reference sequence). The V end was cut by 4 bases, the J end by 2 bases, with 9 bases between. The DNA of the CDR3 is TGTGCCAGCAGCTACTCGACAGCCTACGAGCAGTACGTC. This encodes CASSYSTAYEQYV.

The rearrangement joins TRBV28 to TRBJ2-3; D not certain. The V gene's germline CDR1 is MDHEN and CDR2 SYDVKM. Trimming took off 6 bases at V and 1 base at J, with 11 bases between the two ends. This CDR3 is built from 14 residues. The CDR3 region has the DNA TGTGCCAGCAGCGAGGATGGGGGCACAGATACGCAGTATTTT. It translates to CASSEDGGTDTQYF.

The V call is TRBV7-9, the J call TRBJ1-1, with D unclear. Per the germline V gene, CDR1 is SEHNR and CDR2 is FQNEAQ (reference sequence). V dropped 8 bases and J dropped 1 base, with 14 bases sitting between them. There are 14 residues in the CDR3. CDR3 residues: CASQPGPANTEAFF. CDR3 sequence (DNA): TGTGCCAGCCAGCCCGGCCCGGCGAACACTGAAGCTTTCTTT.

V and J are TRBV6-1 and TRBJ1-6; TRBD1 matches at 8 bases. CDR1 is MNHNS and CDR2 is SASEGT in the germline V gene. Unmatched junction bases numbered 4, after V lost 6 bases and J lost 12 bases. This CDR3 is built from 12 residues. CDR3 DNA: TGTGCCAGCAGCGGACAGGGAAGACCCCTCCACTTT. Translating gives CASSGQGRPLHF.

The rearrangement joins TRBV28 to TRBJ2-7; no definite D call. Trimming stripped 6 bases from V and 5 bases from J, with 14 bases between. In germline, CDR1 is MDHEN, CDR2 SYDVKM. The CDR3 sequence is 13 residues long. CDR3 DNA: TGTGCCAGCAGCCCGTTAGCCCTAAACGAGCAGTACGTC. It codes for CASSPLALNEQYV.

This rearrangement joins TRBV2 to TRBJ2-5; a possible D gene is TRBD2 (6 bases). Germline lookup yields CDR1 SNHLY and CDR2 FYNNEI. The CDR3 has 15 residues. V gave up 0 bases and J gave up 1 base, with 9 bases separating them. CDR3 bases: TGTGCCAGCAGTGAAGCCGGGACTCCCCAAGAGACCCAGTACTTC. Translated: CASSEAGTPQETQYF.

This rearrangement joins TRBV6-5 to TRBJ2-7; D not resolved. Trimming shortened V by 6 bases and J by 4 bases, and 10 bases separated the two germline ends. The CDR3 loop spans 12 amino acids. Germline CDR1 and CDR2: MNHEY and SVGAGI. This CDR3 is CASSGRLYEQYF. As DNA, the CDR3 is TGTGCCAGCAGCGGCAGACTTTACGAGCAGTACTTC.

The chain employs TRBV11-2 and TRBJ1-1; the D gene is possibly TRBD1 (5 bases). Deletions cut 5 bases from V and 0 bases from J, with 10 bases between. The CDR3 length is 14 residues. Germline V gives CDR1 SGHAT, CDR2 FQNNGV. Here the CDR3 DNA reads TGTGCCAGCAGCCCCTGGGGCTTGAACACTGAAGCTTTCTTT. Protein product: CASSPWGLNTEAFF.

This clone is a singleton in its sample. The chain links TRBV18 to TRBJ2-7; TRBD2 agrees at 10 bases. The CDR3 consists of 19 residues. Germline CDR1 reads KGHSH; CDR2 reads LQKENI. Losses at the gene ends were 5 bases for V and 1 base for J; bases not matched to a gene: 17. The DNA for the CDR3 is TGTGCCAGCTCAGGGAACAGAATTAGCGGGAGGTCCCATTCCTACGAGCAGTACTTC. Residues: CASSGNRISGRSHSYEQYF.

As concerns this clone: Other DNA sequences in the same sample also yield this CDR3. V and J are TRBV6-5 and TRBJ1-2; no definite D call. The CDR3 has 15 residues. The germline CDR1 and CDR2 sequences are MNHEY and SVGAGI. V was clipped by 6 bases and J by 0 bases, with 14 bases between them. CDR3 DNA sequence: TGTGCCAGCAGCTTGAGACGGACCACTAACTATGGCTACACCTTC. Translation gives CASSLRRTTNYGYTF.

The V gene is TRBV9, the J gene TRBJ2-7; 8 bases map to TRBD1. J lost 5 bases, V lost 4 bases, and 8 bases had no gene match. CDR3 length: 14 residues. From germline, CDR1 is SGDLS and CDR2 YYNGEE. CDR3 sequence reads: CASSPRTGNNEQYF. CDR3 in DNA: TGTGCCAGCAGCCCACGGACAGGGAACAACGAGCAGTACTTC.

The sample holds one count of this clone. V usage is TRBV7-2 and J usage is TRBJ1-2, with a weak D call TRBD1 (6 bases). Trimming left V 5 bases short and J 8 bases short, with 18 bases between. Per germline, CDR1 SGHTA and CDR2 FQGNSA. CDR3 length equals 14 residues. CDR3 nucleotide sequence: TGTGCCAGCAGCCCGGGGGGGGCCTTAAGGGGCTACACCTTC. Protein: CASSPGGALRGYTF.

CDR3 sequence (DNA): TGTGCCACGTCGGGAAGGACTAGTTCGCCCTACGAGCAGTACTTC. This sequence encodes CATSGRTSSPYEQYF. J is TRBJ2-7 and V is TRBV11-2; 7 nucleotides match TRBD2. The J segment lost 2 bases and the V segment lost 10 bases, leaving 14 bases of the junction unmatched. CDR3 length: 15 amino acids. Germline V gene lookup returns CDR1 SGHAT and CDR2 FQNNGV.

J is TRBJ1-1 and V is TRBV28; 7 nucleotides align to TRBD1. V gave up 8 bases and J gave up 3 bases; unmatched junction bases: 9. This CDR3 is 14 amino acids long. The germline V gene encodes CDR1 MDHEN and CDR2 SYDVKM. This CDR3 reads CASVKQGRYTEAFF. CDR3 nucleotide sequence: TGTGCCAGCGTCAAACAGGGGAGGTACACTGAAGCTTTCTTT.

J is TRBJ1-5 and V is TRBV6-5, with no clear D. The CDR3 has 13 amino acids. The germline CDR1 and CDR2 sequences are MNHEY and SVGAGI. The V end lost 6 bases, the J end lost 7 bases, and 13 bases lay between the germline ends. CDR3 protein: CASSSYTQQPQHF. CDR3 bases: TGTGCCAGCAGCTCTTACACCCAACAGCCCCAGCATTTT.

Turning to this clone: Other nucleotide sequences in the sample specify the same CDR3. The V call is TRBV9, the J call TRBJ1-1; no firm D call. V was trimmed by 5 bases and J by 8 bases, leaving 19 bases between them. There are 14 residues in the CDR3. In germline, CDR1 is SGDLS, CDR2 YYNGEE. CDR3 sequence: CASSVYPVTNEAFF. As DNA, the CDR3 is TGTGCCAGCAGTGTGTATCCTGTGACGAACGAAGCTTTCTTT.

This clone came up once. This chain uses TRBV5-5 with TRBJ1-5, with 7 bases identical to TRBD1. The CDR3 is 15 amino acids. Looked up from germline, CDR1 is SGHKS and CDR2 is YYEKEE (reference sequence). Germline trimming cut 2 bases from V and 4 bases from J; bases unmatched to any gene: 6. CDR3 loop: CASSLRDSLNQPQHF. CDR3 DNA: TGTGCCAGCAGCTTACGGGACAGCCTTAATCAGCCCCAGCATTTT.

This clone appeared once. This chain joins TRBV27 and TRBJ2-7; D is perhaps TRBD1 (5 bases). The CDR3 consists of 16 residues. Germline loops: CDR1 MNHEY, CDR2 SMNVEV (reference sequence). The CDR3 protein is CASNLIRNRHSYEQYV. CDR3 DNA sequence: TGTGCCAGCAATTTAATAAGGAACAGGCACTCCTACGAGCAGTACGTC.

V gene TRBV4-2 combines with J gene TRBJ1-6; 7 bases match TRBD1. V was pared by 3 bases and J by 2 bases, with 10 bases of the junction left unmatched. Looked up from germline, CDR1 is LGHNA and CDR2 is YNFKEQ. The CDR3 covers 18 residues. This CDR3 is CASSHARQGDTYNSPLHF. CDR3 nucleotides: TGTGCCAGCAGCCATGCGCGACAGGGAGATACCTATAATTCACCCCTCCACTTT.

This chain connects TRBV18 to TRBJ1-3; 7 bases map to TRBD1. The germline V gene has CDR1 KGHSH and CDR2 LQKENI. The CDR3 is 15 amino acids. V dropped 3 bases and J dropped 2; count of bases not matched to a gene: 4. The CDR3 nucleotides are TGTGCCAGCTCACCGGGACAGATAACTGGAAACACCATATATTTT. Translation: CASSPGQITGNTIYF. The full variable domain, its missing parts supplied by reference TRBV18 and TRBJ1-3, is NAGVMQNPRHLVRRRGQEARLRCSPMKGHSHVYWYRQLPEEGLKFMVYLQKENIIDESGMPKERFSAEFPKEGPSILRIQQVVRGDSAAYFCASSPGQITGNTIYFGEGSWLTVV.

The chain carries TRBV5-1 and TRBJ2-5; the D is unclear. Looked up from germline, CDR1 is SGHRS and CDR2 is YFSETQ. The CDR3 is 14 residues long. Trimming stripped 2 bases from V and 1 base from J, with 9 bases between. The CDR3: CASSFQVGQETQYF. In DNA, the CDR3 is TGCGCCAGCAGCTTCCAGGTGGGCCAAGAGACCCAGTACTTC.

This rearrangement joins TRBV5-4 to TRBJ1-2; TRBD1 matches 7 bases. The CDR3 loop spans 15 amino acids. V shed 4 bases and J 2 bases; nucleotides not matched to a gene: 8. CDR1 and CDR2 from the germline V gene are SGHNT and YYREEE (reference sequence). The CDR3 loop reads CASSHRQGRNYGYTF. The DNA of the CDR3 is TGTGCCAGCAGCCACCGACAGGGCCGAAACTATGGCTACACCTTC.

The chain is built from TRBV2 and TRBJ2-3; D is perhaps TRBD2 (5 bases). Germline-derived CDR1 and CDR2 are SNHLY and FYNNEI. CDR3 length: 18 residues. V lost 5 bases to trimming and J lost 1 base, with 22 bases between them. The DNA for the CDR3 is TGTGCCAGCAGTTTCACTAGGGAGCCGGATACGGGCACAGATACGCAGTATTTT. Amino acid sequence: CASSFTREPDTGTDTQYF.

The rearrangement joins TRBV5-1 to TRBJ2-7; perhaps TRBD2 as D (5 bases). Germline assignment: CDR1 SGHRS and CDR2 YFSETQ. V was pared by 0 bases and J by 0 bases, with 10 bases between. The CDR3 consists of 15 residues. CDR3: CASSLEPGSSYEQYF. CDR3 in DNA: TGCGCCAGCAGCTTGGAGCCGGGGAGCTCCTACGAGCAGTACTTC.